Sequencing of this T cell receptor (beta chain) was carried out in a study of T cells in Graves' hyperthyroidism and ophthalmopathy. Study-level points and caveats: Blood also contained most expanded thyroid clonotypes above 0.001. Ophthalmopathy was model-predicted a median about six months pre-onset. In the analysis, a 13 V-J model separated ophthalmopathy from stable hyperthyroidism.

Germline values: CDR1 SNHLY, CDR2 FYNNEI. The CDR3 has 12 residues. The V end lost 0 bases, the J end lost 2 bases, and 1 base lay between the germline ends. Amplification of TCR beta CDR3 regions was performed using RNA transcripts as template. When the TCR CDR3 underwent first-round RT-PCR, the HTBI primer set was used. TCRdb redid the calling of the multiplex PCR reads with MiXCR, one entry per CDR3 protein. The profile shows around 500,000 distinct CDR3 sequences, 20% to 25% of them singletons. Every diagnosis used clinical symptoms, serum thyroxine and TRAb, thyroid ultrasound and orbital computed tomography. This clonotype showed up many times. Its specificity is not known.

The chain links TRBV2 to TRBJ1-2; D is ambiguous. The clonotype was recovered from a woman aged 65 to 85 with Graves' ophthalmopathy. The sample consisted of blood. The CDR3 loop is CASSEANYGYTF. The CDR3 DNA sequence: TGTGCCAGCAGTGAAGCAAACTATGGCTACACCTTC.